This TCR beta chain was observed in a study of glioma-infiltrating T cells after dendritic cell vaccination. Overall study findings and caveats: Longer survival after dendritic cell vaccination followed higher pretreatment TIL content.

On this clone itself: Its antigen is not identified.

Trimming stripped 3 bases from V and 0 bases from J, with 11 bases between. Germline CDR1 and CDR2: LNHDA and SQIVND (reference sequence). This CDR3 spans 15 amino acids. Sequenced by immunoSEQ multiplex PCR; TCRdb stores in-frame clones only, minus some. The sample comprises over 55,000 clones, under 90% of which are singletons, and around 8% rests with the top ten. The sequence was collected from a human donor with glioblastoma. The input for sequencing was blood, taken before dendritic cell vaccination. The gene calls are TRBV19 and TRBJ1-2; D not certain. The CDR3 protein is CASSIFGEPNYGYTF. The CDR3 DNA reads as TGTGCCAGTAGTATCTTTGGAGAGCCTAACTATGGCTACACCTTC.